This T cell receptor (beta chain) was recorded in a study of Tregs in tolerant kidney transplant recipients. Study-level background: The nonmyeloablative bone marrow transplants came from related graft donors, with transient mixed chimerism.

Study outcomes and limitations: Antigen-driven expansion was suggested because donor-specific Tregs expanded more than all Tregs in tolerant patients. Findings come from small patient numbers and require larger validation.

The protocol was immunoSEQ multiplex PCR, while the TCRdb copy is restricted to in-frame clones and leaves out a portion. The sample has 90,000 to 130,000 clones, 90% seen once; the top ten hold around 0.35%. Notes on this clone: Its antigen is undetermined.

Unstimulated Tregs (CD4+CD25+CD127-) and CD4+CD25- non-Tregs were sorted from PBMCs. The CDR3 covers 11 residues. V dropped 5 bases and J dropped 9; count of bases not matched to a gene: 6. The germline V gene encodes CDR1 DFQATT and CDR2 SNEGSKA (reference sequence). The sample was CD4+ T cells from blood, taken before the transplant. This sequence originates from a human donor who received a combined kidney and bone marrow transplant. This sequence joins TRBV20-1 and TRBJ2-5, with TRBD2 matching over 7 bases. The CDR3 is CSAGDSGSQYF. CDR3 bases: TGCAGTGCTGGGGATAGCGGGTCCCAGTACTTC.